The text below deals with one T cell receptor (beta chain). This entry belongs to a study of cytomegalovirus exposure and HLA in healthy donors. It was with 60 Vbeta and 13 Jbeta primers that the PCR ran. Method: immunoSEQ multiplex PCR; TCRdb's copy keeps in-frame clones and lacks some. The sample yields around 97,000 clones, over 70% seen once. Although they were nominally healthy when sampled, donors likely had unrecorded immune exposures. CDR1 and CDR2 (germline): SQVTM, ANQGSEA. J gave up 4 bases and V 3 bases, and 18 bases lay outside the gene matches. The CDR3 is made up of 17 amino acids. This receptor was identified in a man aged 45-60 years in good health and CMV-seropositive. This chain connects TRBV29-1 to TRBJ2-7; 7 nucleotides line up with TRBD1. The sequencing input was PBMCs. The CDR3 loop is CSVEAVGAGRGRYEQYF. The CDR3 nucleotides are TGCAGCGTTGAGGCGGTAGGGGCTGGAAGGGGGCGATACGAGCAGTACTTC.